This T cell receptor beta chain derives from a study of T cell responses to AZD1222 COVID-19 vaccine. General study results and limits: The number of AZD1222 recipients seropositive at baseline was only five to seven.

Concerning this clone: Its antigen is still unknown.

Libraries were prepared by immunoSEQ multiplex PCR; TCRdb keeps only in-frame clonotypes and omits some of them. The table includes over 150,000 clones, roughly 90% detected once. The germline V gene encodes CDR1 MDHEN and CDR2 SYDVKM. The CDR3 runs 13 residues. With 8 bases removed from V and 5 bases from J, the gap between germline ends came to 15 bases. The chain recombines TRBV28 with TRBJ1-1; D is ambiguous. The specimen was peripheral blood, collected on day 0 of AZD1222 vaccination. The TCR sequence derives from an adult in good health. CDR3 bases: TGTGCCAGCGGTACTACGCACCCGACTGAAGCTTTCTTT. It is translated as CASGTTHPTEAFF.